Below, 8 T cell receptor beta chains from the same sample are listed, as sequenced in a study of cytomegalovirus exposure and HLA in healthy donors. The PCR contained 60 Vbeta and 13 Jbeta primers. Data came from immunoSEQ multiplex PCR; TCRdb stores just in-frame clones and leaves some out. Altogether approximately 160,000 clones are present, around 78% being singletons, with the ten largest covering around 0.71%. The sequencing sample was made of PBMCs. The receptors shown here come from a female donor in good health and CMV-seronegative.

Turning to this clone: An end of the junction differs from the germline gene, which may be a read error. The chain is built from TRBV2 and TRBJ2-5; a weak D match, TRBD2 (5 bases). Germline V gene lookup returns CDR1 SNHLY and CDR2 FYNNEI. CDR3 length equals 11 residues. The CDR3 region is CASSVSDLRDF. The CDR3, as DNA: TGTGCCAGCAGTGTAAGCGACTTGAGGGACTTC.

The V and J genes are TRBV7-2 and TRBJ2-1; 8 nucleotides agree with TRBD2. CDR3 length: 15 residues. The J segment lost 2 bases and the V segment lost 5 bases, leaving 5 bases of the junction unmatched. In germline, CDR1 is SGHTA, CDR2 FQGNSA. In nucleotides, the CDR3 is TGTGCCAGCAGCCCCCGGGGGGGCGCCTACAATGAGCAGTTCTTC. Protein product: CASSPRGGAYNEQFF. Drawing the rest from reference TRBV7-2 and TRBJ2-1, the complete variable domain is GAGVSQSPSNKVTEKGKDVELRCDPISGHTALYWYRQSLGQGLEFLIYFQGNSAPDKSGLPSDRFSAERTGGSVSTLTIQRTQQEDSAVYLCASSPRGGAYNEQFFGPGTRLTVL.

The count of this clone is one. The chain is built from TRBV11-2 and TRBJ2-5, with a weak D call TRBD1 (6 bases). The V end lost 3 bases, the J end lost 4 bases, and 15 bases lay between the germline ends. The length of the CDR3 is 15 residues. The germline V gene encodes CDR1 SGHAT and CDR2 FQNNGV. This chain's CDR3 is CASSFGRGGVETQYF. CDR3 nucleotides: TGTGCCAGCAGCTTCGGTCGTGGGGGCGTAGAGACCCAGTACTTC.

The chain has TRBV25-1 and TRBJ1-1; D not resolved. The CDR3 sequence is 13 residues long. The germline V gene encodes CDR1 MGHDK and CDR2 SYGVNS. V was cut by 7 bases and J by 4 bases, with 13 bases left in between. CDR3 loop: CASTRGLGTEAFF. CDR3 DNA: TGTGCCAGCACCCGAGGCCTAGGCACTGAAGCTTTCTTT.

This clone was counted a few times. V usage is TRBV18 and J usage is TRBJ2-3; TRBD2 agrees at 9 bases. In germline, CDR1 is KGHSH, CDR2 LQKENI. The CDR3 loop spans 16 amino acids. V shed 3 bases, J shed 4 bases, and the junction held 8 bases outside the gene matches. The CDR3 bases are TGTGCCAGCTCACCGAGGGCGGGACTAGCAGCAGATACGCAGTATTTT. Translation: CASSPRAGLAADTQYF.

The rearrangement uses TRBV10-3 and TRBJ1-5; 7 bases agree with TRBD1. CDR3 length: 15 residues. The ends lost 6 bases at V and 0 bases at J; junction bases unmatched: 5. Germline CDR1 reads ENHRY; CDR2 reads SYGVKD. As DNA, the CDR3 is TGTGCCATCAGCGCCGGGACAGATAGCAATCAGCCCCAGCATTTT. Amino acids: CAISAGTDSNQPQHF.

This chain connects TRBV6-1 to TRBJ2-5; the D gene is possibly TRBD1 (5 bases). The V gene lost 5 bases and the J gene lost 3 bases, with 10 bases spanning the gap. CDR3 size: 13 residues. Germline V lookup: CDR1 MNHNS, CDR2 SASEGT. In DNA form, the CDR3 reads TGTGCCAGCAGTTATGGGGCGGAAGAGACCCAGTACTTC. Its protein is CASSYGAEETQYF.

The V and J genes are TRBV21-1 and TRBJ1-4. TRBV21-1 is a pseudogene locus. The CDR3 runs 19 residues. The DNA of the CDR3 is TGTGCCAGCAGACGACACACGCAAGGGAGGAGGTCGACTAATGAAAAACTGTTTTTT. Amino acids: CASRRHTQGRRSTNEKLFF.